This entry lists 2 T cell receptor beta chains sequenced from one sample in a study of cytomegalovirus exposure and HLA in healthy donors. Sequencing used immunoSEQ multiplex PCR; TCRdb keeps in-frame clones, though not all of them. The sample contains under 200,000 clones, around 84% of which appear only once. Source material: PBMCs. The source is a man aged 18 to 30 in good health and CMV-seropositive.

In this sample, this clone turned up a few times. This chain uses TRBV29-1 with TRBJ2-7, with TRBD2 matching over 13 bases. CDR3 size: 14 residues. J was trimmed by 4 bases and V by 4 bases; bases with no gene match: 4. CDR1 SQVTM and CDR2 ANQGSEA come from the germline V gene. The CDR3 DNA reads TGCAGCGTTGTCGGACTAGCGGGAGAATACGAGCAGTACTTC. It codes for CSVVGLAGEYEQYF.

This rearrangement joins TRBV11-2 to TRBJ2-7; the match to TRBD2 covers 15 bases. Trimming cost V 5 bases and J 3 bases; bases outside gene matches: 11. Germline values: CDR1 SGHAT, CDR2 FQNNGV. The CDR3 extends over 18 amino acids. CDR3: CASSPIGTSGRHHYEQYF. In DNA, the CDR3 is TGTGCCAGCAGCCCTATTGGGACTAGCGGGAGGCATCACTACGAGCAGTACTTC.